The clone carrying this TCR beta chain has just a few counts. From germline, CDR1 is SGHVS and CDR2 FQNEAQ. Unmatched junction bases numbered 8, after V lost 6 bases and J lost 8 bases. This CDR3 spans 14 amino acids. The data are from a study of blood T cells in healthy people across ages. Alongside a J-beta primer mix, a sample-barcoded 5' primer served in a second PCR lasting about 7 to 11 cycles. Via MiXCR, TCRdb re-called the 5' RACE reads, giving one row per CDR3 protein. The sample lists 750,000 to 950,000 distinct CDR3 sequences, roughly 29% occurring once. In addition, the sample was reused for a study of T cells of mothers and their children. As that study records: The sample comes from fewer than 10 healthy Caucasian donors: mothers and children.

This TCR came from a woman in her forties in good health. Sequencing used blood. This chain uses TRBV7-8 with TRBJ2-1; the match to TRBD2 covers 9 bases. The CDR3 DNA sequence: TGTGCCAGCAGAGGGCGGGGGGGGGTGGATGAGCAGTTCTTC. Translated, it gives CASRGRGGVDEQFF.